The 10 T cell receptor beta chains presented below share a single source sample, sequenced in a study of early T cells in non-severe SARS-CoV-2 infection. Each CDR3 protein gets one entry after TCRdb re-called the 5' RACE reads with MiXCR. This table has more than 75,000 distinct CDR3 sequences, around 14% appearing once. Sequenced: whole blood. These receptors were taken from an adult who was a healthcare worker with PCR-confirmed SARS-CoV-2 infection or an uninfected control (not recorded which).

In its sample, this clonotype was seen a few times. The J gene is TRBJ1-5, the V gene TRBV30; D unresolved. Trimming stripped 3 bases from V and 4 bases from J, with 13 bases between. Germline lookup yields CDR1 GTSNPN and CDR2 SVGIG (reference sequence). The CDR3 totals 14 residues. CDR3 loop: CAWSPVNANQPQHF. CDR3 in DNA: TGTGCCTGGAGCCCTGTGAATGCGAATCAGCCCCAGCATTTT.

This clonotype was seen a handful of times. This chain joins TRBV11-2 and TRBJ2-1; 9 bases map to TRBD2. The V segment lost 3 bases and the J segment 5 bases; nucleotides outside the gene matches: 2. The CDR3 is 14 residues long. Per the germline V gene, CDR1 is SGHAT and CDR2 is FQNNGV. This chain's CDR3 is CASSLPSGDNEQFF. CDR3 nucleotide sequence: TGTGCCAGCAGCTTGCCTAGCGGGGACAATGAGCAGTTCTTC.

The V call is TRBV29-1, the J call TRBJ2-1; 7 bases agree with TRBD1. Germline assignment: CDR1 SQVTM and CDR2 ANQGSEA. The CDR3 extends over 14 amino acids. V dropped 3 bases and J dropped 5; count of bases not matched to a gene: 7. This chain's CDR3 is CSVERRGQHNEQFF. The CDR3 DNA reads TGCAGCGTTGAGCGCCGGGGACAGCACAATGAGCAGTTCTTC.

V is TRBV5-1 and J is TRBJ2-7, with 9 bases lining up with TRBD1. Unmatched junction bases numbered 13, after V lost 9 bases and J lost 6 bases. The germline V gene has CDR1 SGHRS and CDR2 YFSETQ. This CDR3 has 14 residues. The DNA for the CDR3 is TGCGCCACCCAGACCGGGACAGGGTTAGGCGAGCAGTACTTC. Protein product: CATQTGTGLGEQYF.

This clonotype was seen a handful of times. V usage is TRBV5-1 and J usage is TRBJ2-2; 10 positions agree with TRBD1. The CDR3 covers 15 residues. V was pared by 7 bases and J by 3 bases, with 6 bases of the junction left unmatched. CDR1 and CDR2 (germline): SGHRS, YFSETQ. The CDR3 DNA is TGCGCCAGCCGGGACAGGGGAGACGACACCGGGGAGCTGTTTTTT. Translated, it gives CASRDRGDDTGELFF.

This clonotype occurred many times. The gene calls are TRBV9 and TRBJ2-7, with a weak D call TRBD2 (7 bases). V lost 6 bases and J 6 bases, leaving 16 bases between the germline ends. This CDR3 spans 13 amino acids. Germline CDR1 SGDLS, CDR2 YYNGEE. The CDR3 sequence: CASNPRGGGEQYF. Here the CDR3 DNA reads TGTGCCAGCAACCCCAGGGGCGGGGGCGAGCAGTACTTC.

CDR3 coding DNA: TGTGCCAGCAGCTTAGGCGCGGTGAACACTGAAGCTTTCTTT. Translation: CASSLGAVNTEAFF. The chain couples TRBV13 to TRBJ1-1; no clear D. The CDR3 loop spans 14 amino acids. CDR1 is PRHDT, CDR2 FYEKMQ, per germline (reference sequence). Trimming pared 0 bases from V and 0 bases from J, leaving 5 bases between.

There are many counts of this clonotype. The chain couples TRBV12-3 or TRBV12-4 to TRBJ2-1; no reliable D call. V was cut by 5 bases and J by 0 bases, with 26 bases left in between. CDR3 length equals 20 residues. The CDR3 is CASSPHPPLRTLASYNEQFF. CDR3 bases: TGTGCCAGCAGTCCCCACCCCCCTCTCAGGACGCTGGCCTCCTACAATGAGCAGTTCTTC.

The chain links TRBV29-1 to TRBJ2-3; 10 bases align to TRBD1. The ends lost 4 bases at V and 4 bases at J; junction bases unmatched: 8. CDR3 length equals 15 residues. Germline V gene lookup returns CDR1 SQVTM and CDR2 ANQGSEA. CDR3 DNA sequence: TGCAGCGTTGGATCCGAGACAGGGGGCTCAGATACGCAGTATTTT. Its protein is CSVGSETGGSDTQYF.

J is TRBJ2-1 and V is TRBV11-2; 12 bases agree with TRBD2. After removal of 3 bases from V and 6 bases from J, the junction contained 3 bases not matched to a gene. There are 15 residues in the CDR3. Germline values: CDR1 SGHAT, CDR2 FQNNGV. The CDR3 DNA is TGTGCCAGCAGCTTTCTAGCGGGAGGGGCCAATGAGCAGTTCTTC. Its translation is CASSFLAGGANEQFF.